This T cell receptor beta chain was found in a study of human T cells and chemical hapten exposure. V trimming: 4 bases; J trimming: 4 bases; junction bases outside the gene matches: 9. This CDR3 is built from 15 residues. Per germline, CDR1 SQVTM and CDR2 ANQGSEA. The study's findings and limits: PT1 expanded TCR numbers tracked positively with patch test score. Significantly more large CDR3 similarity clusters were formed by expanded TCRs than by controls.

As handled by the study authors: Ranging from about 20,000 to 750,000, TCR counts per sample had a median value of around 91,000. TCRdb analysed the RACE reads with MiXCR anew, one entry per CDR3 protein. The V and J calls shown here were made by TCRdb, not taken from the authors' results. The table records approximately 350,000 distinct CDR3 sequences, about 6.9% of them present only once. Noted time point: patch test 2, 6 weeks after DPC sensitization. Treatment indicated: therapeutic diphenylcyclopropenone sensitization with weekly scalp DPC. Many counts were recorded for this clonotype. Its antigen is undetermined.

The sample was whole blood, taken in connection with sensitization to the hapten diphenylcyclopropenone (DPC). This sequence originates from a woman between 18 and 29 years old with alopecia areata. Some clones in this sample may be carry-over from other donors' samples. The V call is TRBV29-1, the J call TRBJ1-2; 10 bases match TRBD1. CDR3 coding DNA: TGCAGCGTTGGAGGAGGGACAGGGGCCTTCTATGGCTACACCTTC. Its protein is CSVGGGTGAFYGYTF.